These 6 T cell receptor beta chains originate from one sample sequenced in a study of CD8 T cells in ankylosing spondylitis. Each CDR3 protein gets one entry after TCRdb re-called the 5' RACE reads with MiXCR. The sample consists of more than 150,000 distinct CDR3 sequences, roughly 18% of them appearing once. Sequencing used blood, either unsorted or a sorted T cell fraction (not recorded which). The receptors stem from a male donor between 5 and 35 years old with ankylosing spondylitis or in good health (not recorded which).

Ten or more counts support this clonotype. V usage is TRBV3-1 and J usage is TRBJ2-7, with no clear D. Germline CDR1 is LGHDT and CDR2 is YNNKEL (reference sequence). The CDR3 totals 14 residues. V was cut by 1 base and J by 0 bases, with 7 bases left in between. CDR3 coding DNA: TGTGCCAGCAGCCAAGGAGGCACCTCCTACGAGCAGTACGTC. Residues: CASSQGGTSYEQYV.

This clonotype was counted ten times or more. This sequence joins TRBV7-9 and TRBJ2-1; 9 bases line up with TRBD2. Germline trimming cut 5 bases from V and 4 bases from J; bases unmatched to any gene: 3. The CDR3 contains 14 residues. Germline CDR1 SEHNR, CDR2 FQNEAQ (reference sequence). The CDR3 coding sequence is TGTGCCAGCAGCGGAAGCGGGAGGTACAATGAGCAGTTCTTC. Residues: CASSGSGRYNEQFF.

The chain recombines TRBV14 with TRBJ1-1, with D hard to call. From germline, CDR1 is SGHDN and CDR2 FVKESK. CDR3 size: 14 residues. V gave up 4 bases and J gave up 1 base, with 10 bases separating them. DNA for the CDR3: TGTGCCAGCAGCCCAAGCATGGCGAACACTGAAGCTTTCTTT. This encodes CASSPSMANTEAFF.

The chain has TRBV6-1 and TRBJ1-1; TRBD1 might be the D (6 bases). V was cut by 11 bases and J by 1 base, with 14 bases left in between. This CDR3 has 13 amino acids. Germline CDR1 reads MNHNS; CDR2 reads SASEGT. CDR3 sequence: CAGRTDTNTEAFF. The CDR3, as DNA: TGTGCCGGAAGGACAGATACGAACACTGAAGCTTTCTTT.

This clonotype was counted many times. The chain joins TRBV3-1 to TRBJ1-4; D unclear. The closer fit of TRBJ2-2 to the DNA end suggests the J call may be wrong. Germline CDR1 is LGHDT and CDR2 is YNNKEL (reference sequence). The CDR3 extends over 13 amino acids. The CDR3 loop reads CASSQGPARELFF. CDR3 DNA: TGTGCCAGCAGCCAAGGACCCGCGAGGGAGCTGTTTTTT.

In this sample, this clonotype turned up many times. J is TRBJ2-7 and V is TRBV5-1; 7 bases fit TRBD2. From germline, CDR1 is SGHRS and CDR2 YFSETQ. The CDR3 loop spans 15 amino acids. J lost 2 bases, V lost 1 base, and 6 bases had no gene match. The CDR3 bases are TGCGCCAGCAGCTTGTCGGCTAGCGGACCCTACGAGCAGTACTTC. It codes for CASSLSASGPYEQYF.